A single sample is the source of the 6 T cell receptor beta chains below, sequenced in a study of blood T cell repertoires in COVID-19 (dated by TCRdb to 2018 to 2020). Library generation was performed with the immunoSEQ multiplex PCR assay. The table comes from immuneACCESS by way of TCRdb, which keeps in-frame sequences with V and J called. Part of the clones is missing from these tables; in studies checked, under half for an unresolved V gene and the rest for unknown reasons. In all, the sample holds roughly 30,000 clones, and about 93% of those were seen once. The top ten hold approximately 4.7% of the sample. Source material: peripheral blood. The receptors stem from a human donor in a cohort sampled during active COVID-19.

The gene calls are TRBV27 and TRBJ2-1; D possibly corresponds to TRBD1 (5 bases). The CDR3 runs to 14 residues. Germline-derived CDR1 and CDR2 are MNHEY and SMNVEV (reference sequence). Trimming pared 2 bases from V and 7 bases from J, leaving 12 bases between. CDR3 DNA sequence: TGTGCCAGCAGTTTAGGGGCCCCGATAAATGAGCAGTTCTTC. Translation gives CASSLGAPINEQFF.

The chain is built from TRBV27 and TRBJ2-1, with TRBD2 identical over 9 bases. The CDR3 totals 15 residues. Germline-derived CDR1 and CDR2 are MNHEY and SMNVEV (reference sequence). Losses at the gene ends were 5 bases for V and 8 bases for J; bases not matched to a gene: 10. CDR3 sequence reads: CASSPALAGDDEQFF. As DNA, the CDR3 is TGTGCCAGCAGTCCGGCGTTAGCGGGAGATGATGAGCAGTTCTTC.

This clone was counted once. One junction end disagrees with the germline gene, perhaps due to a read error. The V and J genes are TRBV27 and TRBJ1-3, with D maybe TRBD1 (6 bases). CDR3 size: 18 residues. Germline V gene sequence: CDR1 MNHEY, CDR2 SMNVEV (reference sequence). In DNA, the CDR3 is TGTGCCAGCAGTTTGTTCAGGGGTAGTCACACAGATATAGATGGAGAAGATTTT. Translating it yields CASSLFRGSHTDIDGEDF.

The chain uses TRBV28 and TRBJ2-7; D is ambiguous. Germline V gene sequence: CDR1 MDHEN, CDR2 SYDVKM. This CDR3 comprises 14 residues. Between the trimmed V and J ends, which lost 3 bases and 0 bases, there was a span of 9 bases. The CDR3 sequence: CASSFARSSYEQYF. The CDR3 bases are TGTGCCAGCAGTTTTGCACGGAGCTCCTACGAGCAGTACTTC.

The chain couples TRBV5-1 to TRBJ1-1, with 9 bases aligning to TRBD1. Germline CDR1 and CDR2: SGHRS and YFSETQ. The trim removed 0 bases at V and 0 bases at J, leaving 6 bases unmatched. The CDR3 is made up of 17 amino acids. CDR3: CASSLAPDRGMNTEAFF. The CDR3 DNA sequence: TGCGCCAGCAGCTTGGCCCCGGACAGGGGAATGAACACTGAAGCTTTCTTT.

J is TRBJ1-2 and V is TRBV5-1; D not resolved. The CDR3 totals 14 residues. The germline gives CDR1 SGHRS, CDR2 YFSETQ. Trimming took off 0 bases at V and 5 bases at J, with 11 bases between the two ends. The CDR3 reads CASSLGRGLYGYTF. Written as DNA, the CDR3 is TGCGCCAGCAGCTTGGGTCGGGGATTATATGGCTACACCTTC. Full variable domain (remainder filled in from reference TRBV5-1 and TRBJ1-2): KAGVTQTPRYLIKTRGQQVTLSCSPISGHRSVSWYQQTPGQGLQFLFEYFSETQRNKGNFPGRFSGRQFSNSRSEMNVSTLELGDSALYLCASSLGRGLYGYTFGSGTRLTVV.